This entry describes one T cell receptor (beta chain). The antigen is unknown. A read error may account for a junction end that differs from germline. Per the germline V gene, CDR1 is SGDLS and CDR2 is YYNGEE. The CDR3 is 15 amino acids. Per-sample PBMC isolation yielded at least 6.5 million cells. A J-beta primer mix and a sample-barcoded 5' primer were used in a second PCR of roughly 6 to 11 cycles. TCRdb ran MiXCR on the 5' RACE reads and lists one entry per CDR3 protein. Here the sample spans about 780,000 distinct CDR3 sequences, 25% to 30% being singletons. This record belongs to a study of blood T cells in healthy people across ages. General study points: Higher diversity, along with more naive CD4+ cells, distinguished long-lived donors from aged donors. PBMCs left unsorted prevented a conclusive naive versus antigen-experienced comparison. Among T cells, TCR beta diversity per million cells dropped roughly linearly as age rose.

The sample was also linked to a second study, of T cells of mothers and their children.

This TCR came from a boy aged 10-17 years in good health. The sequenced sample was blood. This chain uses TRBV9 with TRBJ2-3; 8 nucleotides line up with TRBD2. CDR3 nucleotide sequence: TGTGCCAGCGGCGTAGAGCTCAGCGGGGGATGGGCGCAGTATTTT. Translated: CASGVELSGGWAQYF.